A selection of T cell receptor beta chains follows, all from one sample in a study of cytomegalovirus exposure and HLA in healthy donors. Sequencing used immunoSEQ multiplex PCR; TCRdb keeps in-frame clones, though not all of them. The sample consists of approximately 130,000 clones, 80% to 85% of them appearing once. The sequenced material came from PBMCs. These TCRs come from a woman aged 50 to 65 in good health and CMV-seropositive. CDR3s include the opening cysteine and the closing phenylalanine or tryptophan. The order of the fields is V gene, clone size, D gene, J gene, CDR3 DNA, CDR3 protein. The D gene is left open where the match is weak. Some rows have no size entry. The others give once, few or many, or a class for an expanded clone.

v_gene: TRBV20-1; abundance: NA; d_gene: NA; j_gene: TRBJ1-1; CDR3nt: TGCAGTGCTAGTTATGACACTGAAGCTTTCTTT; CDR3aa: CSASYDTEAFF
v_gene: TRBV5-1; abundance: NA; d_gene: NA; j_gene: TRBJ2-6; CDR3nt: TGCGCCAGCAGCTTGGACAACCCTGGGGCCAACGTCCTGACTTTC; CDR3aa: CASSLDNPGANVLTF
v_gene: TRBV28; abundance: NA; d_gene: NA; j_gene: TRBJ1-2; CDR3nt: TGTGCCAGCAGTTCGGGGGTCGATGGCTACACCTTC; CDR3aa: CASSSGVDGYTF
v_gene: TRBV7-9; abundance: NA; d_gene: TRBD1; j_gene: TRBJ1-2; CDR3nt: TGTTCCAGCAGCTTAGAGACAGGGTTCCACTATGGCTACACCTTC; CDR3aa: CSSSLETGFHYGYTF
v_gene: TRBV6-5; abundance: NA; d_gene: TRBD1; j_gene: TRBJ1-1; CDR3nt: TGTGCCAGCAGTGACCCAGGGGGCTTGGAAGCTTTCTTT; CDR3aa: CASSDPGGLEAFF
v_gene: TRBV30; abundance: NA; d_gene: TRBD2; j_gene: TRBJ2-7; CDR3nt: TGTGCCTGGAGGAGGACTAGCGGGAGCCTCTACGAGCAGTACTTC; CDR3aa: CAWRRTSGSLYEQYF
v_gene: TRBV2; abundance: NA; d_gene: NA; j_gene: TRBJ2-3; CDR3nt: TGTGCCAGCAGTGGGACAGCCCCCACAGATACGCAGTATTTT; CDR3aa: CASSGTAPTDTQYF
v_gene: TRBV18; abundance: NA; d_gene: NA; j_gene: TRBJ1-1; CDR3nt: TGTGCCAGCTCACCGGTGGCGGATGGGAACACTGAAGCTTTCTTT; CDR3aa: CASSPVADGNTEAFF
v_gene: TRBV6-5; abundance: NA; d_gene: NA; j_gene: TRBJ1-4; CDR3nt: TGTGCCAGCAGTTTTTCACACCGTGAAAAACTGTTTTTT; CDR3aa: CASSFSHREKLFF
v_gene: TRBV30; abundance: NA; d_gene: TRBD2; j_gene: TRBJ2-7; CDR3nt: TGTGCCTGGAGTGTTGGGGGGGAGTCCCGGCAGTACTTC; CDR3aa: CAWSVGGESRQYF
v_gene: TRBV7-9; abundance: NA; d_gene: NA; j_gene: TRBJ1-1; CDR3nt: TGTGCCAGCAGCCCAAGGACAGCTTTGAACACTGAAGCTTTCTTT; CDR3aa: CASSPRTALNTEAFF
v_gene: TRBV28; abundance: NA; d_gene: NA; j_gene: TRBJ2-7; CDR3nt: TGTGCCAGTGCAAACTACCTTAGGAATTCCTACGAGCAGTACTTC; CDR3aa: CASANYLRNSYEQYF
v_gene: TRBV14; abundance: NA; d_gene: TRBD2; j_gene: TRBJ2-3; CDR3nt: TGTGCCAGCGCTAGCGGGGCCGGAGATACGCAGTATTTT; CDR3aa: CASASGAGDTQYF
v_gene: TRBV28; abundance: NA; d_gene: TRBD2; j_gene: TRBJ2-7; CDR3nt: TGTGCCAGCAGTTCGACCGGGAGGGCCGTTTACGAGCAGTACTTC; CDR3aa: CASSSTGRAVYEQYF
v_gene: TRBV6-5; abundance: NA; d_gene: TRBD2; j_gene: TRBJ2-3; CDR3nt: TGTGCCAGCAGTCCTACCACGCGGGGGGGGTTGGGTTTT; CDR3aa: CASSPTTRGGLGF
v_gene: TRBV27; abundance: few; d_gene: NA; j_gene: TRBJ2-5; CDR3nt: TGTGCCAGCAGTCAGTGGGCGCAGGGAGAGACCCAGTACTTC; CDR3aa: CASSQWAQGETQYF
v_gene: TRBV9; abundance: once; d_gene: TRBD2; j_gene: TRBJ2-3; CDR3nt: TGTGCCAGCAGCGTAGGGACTAGCGGGAGGATCACAGATACGCAGTATTTT; CDR3aa: CASSVGTSGRITDTQYF
v_gene: TRBV7-2; abundance: NA; d_gene: TRBD2; j_gene: TRBJ2-3; CDR3nt: TGTGCCAGCAGTTATGGGACTAGCCGTACAATCGATACGCAGTATTTT; CDR3aa: CASSYGTSRTIDTQYF
v_gene: TRBV27; abundance: NA; d_gene: TRBD1; j_gene: TRBJ1-1; CDR3nt: TGTGCCAGCAGGAGGGACAGGGGGGGTAACACTGAAGCTTTCTTT; CDR3aa: CASRRDRGGNTEAFF
v_gene: TRBV18; abundance: NA; d_gene: NA; j_gene: TRBJ1-5; CDR3nt: TGTGCCAGCTCACCAGGGAGGGAGCAACAGCCCCAGCATTTT; CDR3aa: CASSPGREQQPQHF
v_gene: TRBV27; abundance: NA; d_gene: TRBD2; j_gene: TRBJ2-2; CDR3nt: TGTGCCAGCAGTTTACAGATTATGGGACTAGCGACGAACACCGGGGAGCTGTTTTTT; CDR3aa: CASSLQIMGLATNTGELFF
v_gene: TRBV2; abundance: once; d_gene: TRBD1; j_gene: TRBJ1-2; CDR3nt: TGTGCCAGCAGTGTAGGGACAGCGAATGGCTACACCTTC; CDR3aa: CASSVGTANGYTF
v_gene: TRBV19; abundance: NA; d_gene: TRBD2; j_gene: TRBJ2-1; CDR3nt: TGTGCCAGTAGTAGCGAGGCACTAGCGGGGGGGCGTGAGCAGTTCTTC; CDR3aa: CASSSEALAGGREQFF
v_gene: TRBV6-1; abundance: NA; d_gene: NA; j_gene: TRBJ1-1; CDR3nt: TGTGCCAGCATTCGGCGGGGGGGAAGATACACTGAAGCTTTCTTT; CDR3aa: CASIRRGGRYTEAFF
v_gene: TRBV4-1; abundance: NA; d_gene: TRBD1; j_gene: TRBJ2-7; CDR3nt: TGCGCCAGCAGCCATGGACAGGCCGACTACGAGCAGTACTTC; CDR3aa: CASSHGQADYEQYF
v_gene: TRBV9; abundance: NA; d_gene: NA; j_gene: TRBJ1-2; CDR3nt: TGTGCCAGCAGCGTAGAAGAAGGGGGAGGCTACACCTTC; CDR3aa: CASSVEEGGGYTF
v_gene: TRBV19; abundance: few; d_gene: NA; j_gene: TRBJ1-3; CDR3nt: TGTGCCAGTAGTATTAGTGACTCTGGAAACACCATATATTTT; CDR3aa: CASSISDSGNTIYF
v_gene: TRBV7-8; abundance: NA; d_gene: TRBD1; j_gene: TRBJ1-1; CDR3nt: TGTGCCAGCAGCTTGTCGGCCGGGACAGGGAAGGACACTGAAGCTTTCTTT; CDR3aa: CASSLSAGTGKDTEAFF
v_gene: TRBV20-1; abundance: NA; d_gene: NA; j_gene: TRBJ2-3; CDR3nt: TGCAGTGCTACCCTTAAGAGTACGCAGTATTTT; CDR3aa: CSATLKSTQYF
v_gene: TRBV5-6; abundance: NA; d_gene: NA; j_gene: TRBJ2-1; CDR3nt: TGTGCCAGCAGCTTGGCCCACGGGGTTGGCGAGCAGTTCTTC; CDR3aa: CASSLAHGVGEQFF
v_gene: TRBV13; abundance: NA; d_gene: NA; j_gene: TRBJ2-6; CDR3nt: TGTGCCAGCAGCTTAGTACAGGCTGGGGCCAACGTCCTGACTTTC; CDR3aa: CASSLVQAGANVLTF
v_gene: TRBV5-3; abundance: NA; d_gene: NA; j_gene: TRBJ1-2; CDR3nt: TGTGCCCAGAAGGAGGACTACTATGGCTACACCTTC; CDR3aa: CAQKEDYYGYTF
v_gene: TRBV7-7; abundance: once; d_gene: TRBD1; j_gene: TRBJ2-7; CDR3nt: TGTGCTAGCAGCCCGAGCACAGGGGTCTCCTACGAGCAGTACTTC; CDR3aa: CASSPSTGVSYEQYF
v_gene: TRBV27; abundance: NA; d_gene: NA; j_gene: TRBJ2-1; CDR3nt: TGTGCCAGCAGTTCAAACTACAATGAGCAGTTCTTC; CDR3aa: CASSSNYNEQFF
v_gene: TRBV6-5; abundance: NA; d_gene: NA; j_gene: TRBJ1-1; CDR3nt: TGTGCCAGCAGTTACGGTGACACCAACACTGAAGCTTTCTTT; CDR3aa: CASSYGDTNTEAFF
v_gene: TRBV7-9; abundance: NA; d_gene: TRBD1; j_gene: TRBJ1-2; CDR3nt: TGTGCCAGCAGCCTCATCGTAGGACAGGGGGTCGGTGGCTACACCTTC; CDR3aa: CASSLIVGQGVGGYTF
v_gene: TRBV6-5; abundance: NA; d_gene: TRBD1; j_gene: TRBJ1-1; CDR3nt: TGTGCCAGCAGTTTTCCCGGGACAGGCCAAGCTTTCTTT; CDR3aa: CASSFPGTGQAFF
v_gene: TRBV11-2; abundance: few; d_gene: TRBD1; j_gene: TRBJ2-5; CDR3nt: TGTGCCAGCAGCTCAGGGACAGGGGAGACCCAGTACTTC; CDR3aa: CASSSGTGETQYF
v_gene: TRBV11-2; abundance: NA; d_gene: NA; j_gene: TRBJ1-1; CDR3nt: TGTGCCAGCAGCCCGAGCCTGAACACTGAAGCTTTCTTT; CDR3aa: CASSPSLNTEAFF
v_gene: TRBV13; abundance: NA; d_gene: TRBD1; j_gene: TRBJ2-4; CDR3nt: TGTGCCAGCAGCCTAGGGGACAGGATAGGCATTCAGTACTTC; CDR3aa: CASSLGDRIGIQYF
v_gene: TRBV7-2; abundance: NA; d_gene: NA; j_gene: TRBJ1-2; CDR3nt: TGTGCCAGCCGAGAGCACCATTTCTCTGGCTACACCTTC; CDR3aa: CASREHHFSGYTF
v_gene: TRBV19; abundance: NA; d_gene: TRBD2; j_gene: TRBJ2-1; CDR3nt: TGTGCCAGTAGTCCCAGACTAGCGGGAGGATACAATGAGCAGTTCTTC; CDR3aa: CASSPRLAGGYNEQFF
v_gene: TRBV19; abundance: NA; d_gene: NA; j_gene: TRBJ1-5; CDR3nt: TGTGCCAGTAGTATCAGGGTCACTAGCAATCAGCCCCAGCATTTT; CDR3aa: CASSIRVTSNQPQHF
v_gene: TRBV6-5; abundance: NA; d_gene: TRBD2; j_gene: TRBJ2-1; CDR3nt: TGTGCCAGCAGTTACCATCTAGCGGGGGCCTACAATGAGCAGTTCTTC; CDR3aa: CASSYHLAGAYNEQFF
v_gene: TRBV7-2; abundance: NA; d_gene: TRBD1; j_gene: TRBJ1-3; CDR3nt: TGTGCCAGCAGCGTAACAGGGGGCCCTGGAAACACCATATATTTT; CDR3aa: CASSVTGGPGNTIYF
v_gene: TRBV14; abundance: NA; d_gene: NA; j_gene: TRBJ2-7; CDR3nt: TGTGCCAGCAGCCGGAGGGGTCCCTACGAGCAGTACTTC; CDR3aa: CASSRRGPYEQYF
v_gene: TRBV30; abundance: NA; d_gene: NA; j_gene: TRBJ2-1; CDR3nt: TGTGCCTGGAGTGTCGGGACTCCTAATGAGCAGTTCTTC; CDR3aa: CAWSVGTPNEQFF